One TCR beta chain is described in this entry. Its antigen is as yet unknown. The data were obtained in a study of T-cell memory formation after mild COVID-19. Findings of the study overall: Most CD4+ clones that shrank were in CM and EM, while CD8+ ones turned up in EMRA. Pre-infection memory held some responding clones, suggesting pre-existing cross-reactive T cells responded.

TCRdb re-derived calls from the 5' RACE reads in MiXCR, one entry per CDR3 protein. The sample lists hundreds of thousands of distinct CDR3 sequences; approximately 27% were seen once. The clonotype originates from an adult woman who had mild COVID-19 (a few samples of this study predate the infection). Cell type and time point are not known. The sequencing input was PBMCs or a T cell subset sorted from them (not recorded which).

CDR3 DNA sequence: TGTGCCAGCAGCGTCGGGGGACGGACAGATACGCAGTATTTT. Translation: CASSVGGRTDTQYF. V usage is TRBV9 and J usage is TRBJ2-3, with D possibly matching TRBD2 (6 bases). CDR3 length equals 14 residues. The germline CDR1 and CDR2 sequences are SGDLS and YYNGEE. V gave up 2 bases and J gave up 3 bases, with 10 bases separating them.